This T cell receptor (beta chain) was sequenced for a study of CD8+ T cells in alopecia areata. Overall study context: The authors grafted skin from roughly 6-12-month-old C3H/HeJ donors with spontaneous alopecia onto approximately 6-11-week-old female C3H/HeJ mice.

A remark on this clone: Gene names follow the mouse nomenclature. The read ends 4 residues shy of where the CDR3 ends; the end is completed using the germline J gene. Other DNA sequences in this specimen translate into the identical CDR3.

Cells pooled from cutaneous lymph nodes were sorted on CD4, CD8alpha, NKG2D, NKG2ACE and other markers. CDR3 size: 14 residues. V was clipped by 0 bases and J by 2 bases, with 8 bases between them. Germline V lookup: CDR1 LGHNA, CDR2 YNLKQL (reference sequence). RNA was isolated and reverse transcribed to cDNA, the sequencing template. Some clones are missing from TCRdb's copy, which holds only in-frame ones; the method was immunoSEQ multiplex PCR. This repertoire holds 250,000 or so clones, and none appear only once. The chain couples TRBV5 to TRBJ2-7; D is perhaps TRBD2 (6 bases). The source is a C3H/HeJ mouse with alopecia areata. This mouse strain has H2-k as its MHC haplotype. Sequenced input: CD4+ T cells sorted from a lymph node. CDR3 DNA, as far as it was read: TGTGCCAGCAGCCAAGACTGGGGAACCTAT. The encoded protein is CASSQDWGTY. The whole CDR3 sequence reads CASSQDWGTYEQYF.